This is a list of T cell receptor beta chains from one sample in a study of blood T cell repertoires in COVID-19. TCRdb's table, derived via immunoSEQ multiplex PCR, lists solely in-frame clones and lacks some. The data show about 180,000 clones, with under 90% seen just once and roughly 6.3% held by the top ten. The sequencing input was peripheral blood. The receptor set was obtained from a human donor in a cohort sampled during active COVID-19. CDR3s include the opening cysteine and the closing phenylalanine or tryptophan. The D gene is left open where the match is weak. Only part of the rows carry a size: once, few, many, or a class if the clone is expanded.

D gene | clone size | J gene | V gene | CDR3 DNA | CDR3 protein
TRBD2 | - | TRBJ2-3 | TRBV9 | TGTGCCAGCAGCGCCAGGGGGACTAGCGGAAGCACAGATACGCAGTATTTT | CASSARGTSGSTDTQYF
TRBD2 | - | TRBJ2-1 | TRBV7-2 | TGTGCCAGCAGCTCTTTGGATCTAGCGGGGGGGCTCGAGCAGTTCTTC | CASSSLDLAGGLEQFF
TRBD1 | - | TRBJ2-7 | TRBV6-6 | TGTGCCAGCAGTGCCGGGACAGGGCCCGACGAGCAGTACTTC | CASSAGTGPDEQYF
- | - | TRBJ1-2 | TRBV29-1 | TGCAGCGCCCGGGGGGGCTATGGCTACACCTTC | CSARGGYGYTF
- | once | TRBJ1-1 | TRBV12-5 | TGTGCTAGCGGCTGGATACGAGGGAGCACTGAAGCTTTCTTT | CASGWIRGSTEAFF
- | - | TRBJ2-3 | TRBV13 | TGTGCCAGCAGCTTAGGCAGGGCAGATACGCAGTATTTT | CASSLGRADTQYF
TRBD2 | once | TRBJ2-7 | TRBV5-5 | TGTGCCAGCAGCGGGACTAGCGGGGGGGCCTCCGAGCAGTACTTC | CASSGTSGGASEQYF
- | - | TRBJ2-7 | TRBV7-2 | TGTGCCAGCAGCTTAGCCGTCTCCTACGAGCAGTACTTC | CASSLAVSYEQYF
- | - | TRBJ1-5 | TRBV9 | TGTGCCAGCAGCGTTCTAGGCCAGCCCCAGCATTTT | CASSVLGQPQHF
- | once | TRBJ1-1 | TRBV2 | TGTGCCAGCACCTCCGGGACTTACATGAACACTGAAGCTTTCTTT | CASTSGTYMNTEAFF
- | - | TRBJ2-5 | TRBV5-1 | TGCGCCAGCAGTGGACAGCTACAAGAGACCCAGTACTTC | CASSGQLQETQYF
- | few | TRBJ1-2 | TRBV7-9 | TGTGCCAGCAGCTTCGACGGGGGCTATGGCTACACCTTC | CASSFDGGYGYTF
TRBD1 | - | TRBJ1-1 | TRBV30 | TGTGCCTTTGGACAGGTTTGGACTGAAGCTTTCTTT | CAFGQVWTEAFF
- | - | TRBJ1-2 | TRBV6-5 | TGTGCCAGTCTCACGTCCGGGAGCAACTATGGCTACACCTTC | CASLTSGSNYGYTF
- | - | TRBJ1-5 | TRBV12-3/TRBV12-4 | TGTGCCAGTCGGTCCGCATTGAATCAGCCCCAGCATTTT | CASRSALNQPQHF
- | - | TRBJ1-5 | TRBV6-4 | TGTGCCAGCAGTGACTCTCTCCACTACCCAAGCAATCAGCCCCAGCATTTT | CASSDSLHYPSNQPQHF
TRBD2 | - | TRBJ2-1 | TRBV14 | TGTGCCAGCAGCCACGAACTAGCGGGGGGTTACAATGAGCAGTTCTTC | CASSHELAGGYNEQFF
- | - | TRBJ1-4 | TRBV21-1 | TGTGCCAGCAGCAAAAGGGGCGGAGAAGAAAAACTGTTTTTT | CASSKRGGEEKLFF
TRBD1 | - | TRBJ2-1 | TRBV4-1 | TGCGCCAGCAGCCACCGGGTCCGGGACAGGGAGTTCTTC | CASSHRVRDREFF
- | - | TRBJ1-4 | TRBV5-8 | TGTGCCAGCAGCACCGGACAGAACGGAGCTAATGAAAAACTGTTTTTT | CASSTGQNGANEKLFF
- | - | TRBJ1-4 | TRBV6-5 | TGTGCCAGCAGTTACTCGGGGGAGGCAACTAATGAAAAACTGTTTTTT | CASSYSGEATNEKLFF
- | - | TRBJ2-3 | TRBV3-1/TRBV3-2 | TGTGCCAGCAGCCAAGACCCTACAGATACGCAGTATTTT | CASSQDPTDTQYF
TRBD1 | few | TRBJ2-5 | TRBV5-1 | TGCGCCAGCAGCACGACACAGGGGCCCGAGACCCAGTACTTC | CASSTTQGPETQYF
- | - | TRBJ2-6 | TRBV5-1 | TGCGCCAGCAGCTTGGGGGACACCGGATCTGGGGCCAACGTCCTGACTTTC | CASSLGDTGSGANVLTF
- | - | TRBJ1-2 | TRBV10-3 | TGTGCCATCAGTGAAGAAGCAGGGCCGGCCTATGGCTACACCTTC | CAISEEAGPAYGYTF
TRBD1 | - | TRBJ2-7 | TRBV2 | TGTGCCAGCAGTATCCCGGACAGGGATCCTCACTACGAGCAGTACTTC | CASSIPDRDPHYEQYF
TRBD2 | - | TRBJ2-1 | TRBV6-5 | TGTGCCAGCAGTTACATCGTGGGGAGGGGTGAGCAGTTCTTC | CASSYIVGRGEQFF
- | once | TRBJ2-7 | TRBV18 | TGTGCCAGCTCCCCGGGGGGCAGCCGCTACGAGCAGTACTTC | CASSPGGSRYEQYF
- | - | TRBJ1-1 | TRBV10-1 | TGCGCCAGCAGAAGGACAGCTAACACTGAAGCTTTCTTT | CASRRTANTEAFF
- | - | TRBJ2-1 | TRBV19 | TGTGCCAGTACCGTGATGGGGGGAGCAATGGATGAGCAGTTCTTC | CASTVMGGAMDEQFF
TRBD2 | - | TRBJ2-3 | TRBV3-1/TRBV3-2 | TGTGCCAGCAGCCAAGTGGTAGCGGGGGACGGGATGGATACGCAGTATTTT | CASSQVVAGDGMDTQYF
- | - | TRBJ2-7 | TRBV2 | TGTGCCATCGACAGGACGGACTCCTACGAGCAGTACTTC | CAIDRTDSYEQYF
- | - | TRBJ2-7 | TRBV7-8 | TGTGCCAGCAGCTTACTCCGGTGGTCCTACGAGCAGTACTTC | CASSLLRWSYEQYF
TRBD2 | - | TRBJ2-5 | TRBV4-1 | TGCGCCAGCAGCCAACCTAGCGGGGAAGAGACCCAGTACTTC | CASSQPSGEETQYF
TRBD1 | - | TRBJ1-2 | TRBV12-3/TRBV12-4 | TGTGCCAGCAGGGACAGGTCGGGCTATGGCTACACCTTC | CASRDRSGYGYTF
- | - | TRBJ2-7 | TRBV19 | TGTGCCAGTAGCGACAGGATCACCTACGAGCAGTACTTC | CASSDRITYEQYF
- | - | TRBJ2-5 | TRBV13 | TGTGCCAGCAGCTCGAGGGGGTCGGAGGAGACCCAGTACTTC | CASSSRGSEETQYF
- | once | TRBJ1-1 | TRBV29-1 | TGCAGCGTTGTCCAGAACACTGAAGCTTTCTTT | CSVVQNTEAFF
TRBD1 | - | TRBJ1-2 | TRBV7-9 | TGTGCCAGCAGCTCGGGACAGGGGACTTACTATGGCTACACCTTC | CASSSGQGTYYGYTF
TRBD2 | - | TRBJ2-5 | TRBV25-1 | TGTGCCAGCAGTGAACCGGGACTAGCGGGGGGGAACCTAGAGACCCAGTACTTC | CASSEPGLAGGNLETQYF
- | - | TRBJ1-1 | TRBV11-3 | TGTGCCAGCAGTTCGGGTGGATGGGCTGAAGCTTTCTTT | CASSSGGWAEAFF
- | few | TRBJ2-7 | TRBV3-1/TRBV3-2 | TGTGCCAGCAGCAACACAGCTTACGAGCAGTACTTC | CASSNTAYEQYF
- | - | TRBJ1-5 | TRBV2 | TGTGCCAGCAGTGGTGGAGCCACTCGTGACCAGCCCCAGCATTTT | CASSGGATRDQPQHF
TRBD1 | - | TRBJ2-7 | TRBV11-3 | TGTGCCAGCAGCTTAGGCTCAGGGACAGACGAGCAGTACTTC | CASSLGSGTDEQYF
- | - | TRBJ2-5 | TRBV5-1 | TGCGCCAGCAGCTTGGTCACGGGCTCCGCGGGAGAGACCCAGTACTTC | CASSLVTGSAGETQYF
- | - | TRBJ1-2 | TRBV12-3/TRBV12-4 | TGTGCCACCAGTCGTGGACAGTATGGCTACACCTTC | CATSRGQYGYTF
- | - | TRBJ2-5 | TRBV5-1 | TGCGCCAGCACCGAGAGAGAGACCCAGTACTTC | CASTERETQYF
TRBD2 | - | TRBJ2-7 | TRBV5-1 | TGCGCCAGCAGCTTGTCGGGGGGACTCGTCTACGAGCAGTACTTC | CASSLSGGLVYEQYF
- | - | TRBJ1-2 | TRBV30 | TGTGCCTGGAGTACAGGGCTAGGGGATGGCTACACCTTC | CAWSTGLGDGYTF
- | - | TRBJ1-5 | TRBV9 | TGTGCCAGCAGCGTAGGGGGGGGCCCCAATCAGCCCCAGCATTTT | CASSVGGGPNQPQHF
- | - | TRBJ1-5 | TRBV9 | TGTGCCAGCAGCGGCGGACATAGCAATCAGCCCCAGCATTTT | CASSGGHSNQPQHF
TRBD1 | - | TRBJ1-2 | TRBV29-1 | TGCAGCGTTCCCTCCCGACAGGGCCCTAACTATGGCTACACCTTC | CSVPSRQGPNYGYTF
TRBD1 | - | TRBJ1-2 | TRBV6-6 | TGTGCCAGCAGTTGGGACAGCAACTATGGCTACACCTTC | CASSWDSNYGYTF
- | - | TRBJ1-5 | TRBV5-1 | TGCGCCAGCAGCTTGGATGGACAGATCAATCAGCCCCAGCATTTT | CASSLDGQINQPQHF
- | - | TRBJ2-1 | TRBV4-1 | TGCGCCAGCAGCCAAGCGGAGAGATTCAATGAGCAGTTCTTC | CASSQAERFNEQFF